The present T cell receptor beta chain was sequenced within a study of blood T cell repertoires in COVID-19. Generated by immunoSEQ multiplex PCR, the TCRdb table keeps only in-frame clones and is missing some. Of 410,000 or so clones listed, approximately 90% are singletons. Seattle patients were enrolled while actively infected and followed longitudinally. The sample taken for sequencing was peripheral blood. The receptor was derived from a woman aged 40 to 50 with COVID-19, enrolled during active disease.

The CDR3 protein is CATSRGVGLAGTYEQYF. The CDR3, as DNA: TGTGCCACCAGCAGAGGGGTGGGACTAGCTGGGACCTACGAGCAGTACTTC. The V call is TRBV15, the J call TRBJ2-7; 9 bases align to TRBD2. The V gene end was trimmed by 1 base and the J gene end by 2 bases; junction bases not matched to a gene: 9. CDR3 size: 17 residues. Germline V lookup: CDR1 LNHNV, CDR2 YYDKDF (reference sequence).